Each of the 27 T cell receptor beta chains below was sequenced from the same sample in a study of CD8 T cells in cerebrospinal fluid in Alzheimer's disease. One entry per CDR3 protein, without DNA, is what TCRdb gives after re-calling the 10x single-cell sequencing reads. The table for this sample gives around 1,500 distinct CDR3 sequences. Sample: cerebrospinal fluid. The source of these receptors is a human donor in good health.

Frequency places this clonotype as medium-sized (0.01 to 0.1%). V usage is TRBV7-2 and J usage is TRBJ2-7; the D call of TRBD1 rests on TCRdb alone, since no DNA is present to check it. CDR1 SGHTA and CDR2 FQGNSA come from the germline V gene. The CDR3 sequence is 15 residues long. The CDR3 region is CASSLQQGVLSEQYF.

Considering frequency, this clonotype is large (0.1 to 1%). The CDR3: CASSQVGQGAGNEQFF. This rearrangement joins TRBV4-3 to TRBJ2-1; the D call from TCRdb, TRBD1, cannot be confirmed without DNA. The CDR3 has 16 amino acids. Per the germline V gene, CDR1 is LGHNA and CDR2 is YSLEER.

V and J are TRBV7-7 and TRBJ2-3; TCRdb's D gene call, TRBD1, goes unchecked for lack of DNA. The CDR3 consists of 18 residues. Looked up from germline, CDR1 is SSHAT and CDR2 is FNYEAQ (reference sequence). The CDR3 here is CASSPRGGTRRKNDTQYF.

This clonotype ranks as medium-sized in terms of frequency. CDR3 in amino acids: CASRGSGTPNEKLFF. This chain uses TRBV7-2 with TRBJ1-4. Germline V CDR1 and CDR2: SGHTA, FQGNSA. The CDR3 covers 15 residues.

By frequency, this clonotype is medium-sized (0.01 to 0.1%). The J gene is TRBJ2-5, the V gene TRBV27. The CDR3 consists of 13 residues. Germline V lookup: CDR1 MNHEY, CDR2 SMNVEV (reference sequence). Here the CDR3 reads CASSPNLGETQYF.

By frequency, this clonotype is medium-sized. The chain employs TRBV7-2 and TRBJ2-1; TCRdb outputs TRBD2, but without DNA this stays unchecked. Germline lookup yields CDR1 SGHTA and CDR2 FQGNSA. The CDR3 consists of 14 residues. The CDR3 here is CASSSTSGRGEQFF.

Its frequency marks this clonotype as medium-sized. The gene calls are TRBV5-1 and TRBJ2-7; TCRdb reports TRBD2, a call that lacks DNA to check it against. Looked up from germline, CDR1 is SGHRS and CDR2 is YFSETQ. The CDR3 loop spans 13 amino acids. CDR3 region: CASSLAGGFEQYF.

This clonotype is identified as medium-sized (0.01 to 0.1%) from frequency. The rearrangement links TRBV5-1 to TRBJ1-1; lacking DNA, the TRBD1 call made by TCRdb goes unchecked. This CDR3 spans 15 amino acids. The germline V gene has CDR1 SGHRS and CDR2 YFSETQ. Here the CDR3 reads CASSLGTAGDTEAFF.

By frequency, this clonotype registers medium-sized (0.01 to 0.1%). The V and J genes are TRBV9 and TRBJ1-1. CDR1 and CDR2 (germline): SGDLS, YYNGEE. The CDR3 is 13 amino acids. The CDR3 reads CASSNSYGTLAFF. Variable domain in full (rest from reference TRBV9 and TRBJ1-1): DSGVTQTPKHLITATGQRVTLRCSPRSGDLSVYWYQQSLDQGLQFLIQYYNGEERAKGNILERFSAQQFPDLHSELNLSSLELGDSALYFCASSNSYGTLAFFGQGTRLTVV.

This clonotype is identified as medium-sized (0.01 to 0.1%) from frequency. This chain links TRBV12-3 or TRBV12-4 with TRBJ2-7; there is no DNA to check the TCRdb D call of TRBD1. The CDR3 sequence is 14 residues long. This CDR3 is CASSPQTGVYEQYF.

According to its frequency, this clonotype is medium-sized. The V and J genes are TRBV10-3 and TRBJ1-5. The CDR3 covers 13 residues. CDR1 ENHRY and CDR2 SYGVKD come from the germline V gene. The CDR3 spells CAISESTDQPQHF.

Considering frequency, this clonotype is medium-sized. CDR3 loop: CASRLSGANVLTF. This sequence joins TRBV14 and TRBJ2-6. This CDR3 has 13 amino acids. Per germline, CDR1 SGHDN and CDR2 FVKESK.

The chain has TRBV6-4 and TRBJ2-6; with no DNA, the TCRdb D assignment of TRBD1 cannot be verified. Germline V gene data show CDR1 as MRHNA and CDR2 as SNTAGT. The CDR3 sequence is 16 residues long. The CDR3 sequence: CASSPQGASGANVLTF.

Judged by frequency, this clonotype is medium-sized. The chain joins TRBV30 to TRBJ2-1; TCRdb outputs TRBD2, but without DNA this stays unchecked. Germline V CDR1 and CDR2: GTSNPN, SVGIG (reference sequence). The CDR3 runs 16 residues. CDR3 protein: CAWSVLAGGPYNEQFF. Full variable domain (missing parts from reference TRBV30 and TRBJ2-1): SQTIHQWPATLVQPVGSPLSLECTVEGTSNPNLYWYRQAAGRGLQLLFYSVGIGQISSEVPQNLSASRPQDRQFILSSKKLLLSDSGFYLCAWSVLAGGPYNEQFFGPGTRLTVL.

This clonotype is deemed medium-sized by its frequency. V usage is TRBV7-3 and J usage is TRBJ2-1; the TRBD2 assignment by TCRdb is unverifiable without DNA. The CDR3 is 15 residues long. Germline assignment: CDR1 SGHTA and CDR2 FQGTGA. The CDR3 protein is CASSLISGPYNEQFF.

This clonotype is called medium-sized based on its frequency. The V gene is TRBV11-2, the J gene TRBJ2-1; the D call of TRBD1 rests on TCRdb alone, since no DNA is present to check it. The germline V gene encodes CDR1 SGHAT and CDR2 FQNNGV. The CDR3 has 14 amino acids. The CDR3 protein is CASSFGGRDNEQFF.

The CDR3 here is CASSPNSGRPYNEQFF. The chain recombines TRBV7-2 with TRBJ2-1; the TCRdb D gene call, TRBD2, has no DNA to confirm it. Germline V gene data show CDR1 as SGHTA and CDR2 as FQGNSA. This CDR3 is built from 16 residues. Full variable domain (missing parts from reference TRBV7-2 and TRBJ2-1): GAGVSQSPSNKVTEKGKDVELRCDPISGHTALYWYRQSLGQGLEFLIYFQGNSAPDKSGLPSDRFSAERTGGSVSTLTIQRTQQEDSAVYLCASSPNSGRPYNEQFFGPGTRLTVL.

This chain links TRBV5-4 with TRBJ2-7. The CDR3 covers 12 residues. Germline V gene sequence: CDR1 SGHNT, CDR2 YYREEE (reference sequence). The CDR3 here is CASSLEWREQYF.

Judged by frequency, this clonotype is medium-sized. The J gene is TRBJ2-5, the V gene TRBV18; the D gene TCRdb calls, TRBD2, cannot be checked with no DNA. The CDR3 extends over 16 amino acids. Germline values: CDR1 KGHSH, CDR2 LQKENI. The CDR3 sequence: CASSPRTSGDQETQYF.

Frequency places this clonotype as medium-sized. V usage is TRBV6-2 or TRBV6-3 and J usage is TRBJ2-1; TCRdb designates TRBD1, a call that cannot be tested without DNA. CDR3 length: 12 amino acids. Germline V lookup: CDR1 MNHEY, CDR2 SVGEGT. The CDR3 sequence: CAGQSPPNEQFF.

According to its frequency, this clonotype is medium-sized (0.01 to 0.1%). The chain has TRBV5-6 and TRBJ1-3. Looked up from germline, CDR1 is SGHDT and CDR2 is YYEEEE. This CDR3 contains 14 residues. The CDR3 here is CASSFRISGNTIYF.

This chain uses TRBV7-9 with TRBJ2-7. This CDR3 contains 14 residues. Germline V gene sequence: CDR1 SEHNR, CDR2 FQNEAQ (reference sequence). Here the CDR3 reads CASNTVGMSYEQYF.

Judged by frequency, this clonotype is medium-sized. The chain uses TRBV4-3 and TRBJ1-2. Germline-derived CDR1 and CDR2 are LGHNA and YSLEER. The CDR3 covers 13 residues. CDR3: CASSLEGLDGYTF.

The J gene is TRBJ2-7, the V gene TRBV3-1; no DNA is available, so the TRBD2 call from TCRdb remains unchecked. The CDR3 has 15 amino acids. The germline gives CDR1 LGHDT, CDR2 YNNKEL (reference sequence). Here the CDR3 reads CASSLGLAGGPEQYF.

This clonotype is called medium-sized based on its frequency. The chain joins TRBV5-1 to TRBJ2-3; TCRdb's D call of TRBD1 is untestable without DNA. CDR1 and CDR2 (germline): SGHRS, YFSETQ. This CDR3 region has 15 residues. The CDR3 reads CASSPPRDSTDTQYF.

This clonotype is medium-sized by frequency. The chain combines TRBV5-1 with TRBJ2-5; the TRBD2 assignment by TCRdb is unverifiable without DNA. Per the germline V gene, CDR1 is SGHRS and CDR2 is YFSETQ. The CDR3 runs 14 residues. The CDR3 reads CASSSGGGQETQYF.

This clonotype is labeled medium-sized based on frequency. This chain connects TRBV5-1 to TRBJ2-6. The CDR3 extends over 15 amino acids. Germline V gives CDR1 SGHRS, CDR2 YFSETQ. The CDR3 is CASSAGGAGANVLTF.